What follows describes a single T cell receptor (beta chain). V gave up 0 bases and J gave up 6 bases, with 13 bases separating them. CDR1 and CDR2 from the germline V gene are SGHNT and YYREEE (reference sequence). The CDR3 totals 14 residues. Generated by immunoSEQ multiplex PCR, the TCRdb table keeps only in-frame clones and is missing some. The sample lists about 220,000 clones; about four fifths were seen once. The data stem from a study of blood T cell repertoires in COVID-19. Whole-study context: Researchers got acute and convalescent COVID-19 samples from the United States, Italy and Spain. Sources were T cells, B-cell-depleted T cells, or PBMCs; the material itself was cDNA or gDNA.

This sequence originates from a woman between 25 and 40 years old who had recovered from COVID-19. J is TRBJ2-7 and V is TRBV5-4; no clear D gene. The sample was peripheral blood. CDR3 nucleotide sequence: TGTGCCAGCAGCTTGGGGCAGGCCAGTGGCGAGCAGTACTTC. Translating gives CASSLGQASGEQYF.